A selection of T cell receptor beta chains follows, all from one sample in a study of metastatic and nonmetastatic thyroid tumors. From the PCR reads, TCRdb re-called clones with MiXCR. Among under 95,000 clones listed, about 13% were seen once. Sequencing was carried out using blood. These receptors originate from a female donor with papillary thyroid cancer or a benign thyroid nodule (not recorded which). Some clones in this sample may be carry-over from other donors' samples. Each CDR3 is given with its conserved first and last residue. A D gene is named only where the DNA matches it firmly. Size values are once, few and many counts, or a class for expanded clones, and some rows have none.

j_call	d_call	v_call	clone_size	cdr3_aa	cdr3_nt
TRBJ1-1	.	TRBV6-4	many	CASSTGLGTEAFF	TGTGCCAGCAGTACAGGGTTGGGCACTGAAGCTTTCTTT
TRBJ2-3	.	TRBV9	.	CASSKGGQGADTQYF	TGTGCCAGCAGCAAAGGGGGGCAGGGAGCAGATACGCAGTATTTT
TRBJ2-7	TRBD2	TRBV19	.	CASSPWGLAGPGNHQYF	TGTGCCAGTAGTCCATGGGGACTAGCGGGCCCCGGCAACCATCAGTACTTC
TRBJ1-3	.	TRBV7-3	many	CASSLMQQGFTYSGNTIYF	TGTGCCAGCAGCTTAATGCAGCAGGGTTTCACTTATTCTGGAAACACCATATATTTT
TRBJ1-1	.	TRBV15	many	CATSRDLGNTEAFF	TGTGCCACCAGCAGAGATCTTGGAAACACTGAAGCTTTCTTT
TRBJ1-1	.	TRBV11-3	many	CASSLIGAGGKPTEAFF	TGTGCCAGCAGTCTGATCGGAGCAGGAGGCAAACCCACTGAAGCTTTCTTT
TRBJ2-7	TRBD1	TRBV5-1	.	CSSILVGQGYEQYF	TGCTCCAGCATCTTGGTGGGACAGGGGTACGAGCAGTACTTC
TRBJ1-1	TRBD1	TRBV7-9	many	CASSRGQGGTEAFF	TGTGCCAGCAGCCGCGGACAGGGTGGCACTGAAGCTTTCTTT
TRBJ2-3	.	TRBV12-3/TRBV12-4	medium-sized	CASSSGGDTQYF	TGTGCCAGCAGTTCTGGGGGTGACACGCAGTATTTT
TRBJ2-7	.	TRBV28	many	CASSPLTEAYEQYF	TGTGCCAGCAGTCCCTTGACAGAGGCCTACGAGCAGTACTTC
TRBJ2-1	.	TRBV28	many	CASSFVAGGRNEQFF	TGTGCCAGCAGTTTTGTGGCCGGAGGGAGAAATGAGCAGTTCTTC
TRBJ2-1	TRBD1	TRBV5-1	many	CASSSNPGQGTTRMFF	TGCGCCAGCAGCTCAAATCCGGGACAGGGTACGACTAGAATGTTCTTC
TRBJ2-1	.	TRBV6-1	many	CASRAGWSYNEQFF	TGTGCCAGCAGGGCGGGATGGTCCTACAATGAGCAGTTCTTC
TRBJ2-7	.	TRBV19	many	CASSMDRSFSYGQYF	TGTGCCAGTAGTATGGACAGATCGTTCTCCTACGGGCAGTACTTC
TRBJ2-1	.	TRBV30	many	CAWSSSYNEQFF	TGTGCCTGGAGTAGCTCCTACAATGAGCAGTTCTTC
TRBJ2-2	TRBD1	TRBV29-1	.	CSGRTGGQNTGELFF	TGCAGCGGAAGGACAGGGGGCCAGAACACCGGGGAGCTGTTTTTT